The present entry profiles one TCR beta chain with its context. Its antigen remains unknown. This entry comes from a study of cytomegalovirus exposure and HLA in healthy donors. Study observations and caveats: It was shown in a later analysis that HLA-associated TCR beta chains were more clonally expanded than other, equally common chains. Apart from CMV serostatus, no immune exposure information was available.

The PCR contained 60 Vbeta and 13 Jbeta primers. Sequencing used immunoSEQ multiplex PCR; TCRdb keeps in-frame clones, though not all of them. The sample holds about 130,000 clones, 81% seen once. When sampled, the donors appeared nominally healthy, though they likely had unrecorded immune exposures. The length of the CDR3 is 16 residues. V was clipped by 5 bases and J by 3 bases; unmatched bases: 12. The germline V gene encodes CDR1 SGHTA and CDR2 FQGNSA. Sequenced input: PBMCs. The sequence derives from a woman aged 35 to 49 in good health and CMV-seropositive. The chain carries TRBV7-2 and TRBJ2-7, with 8 bases matching TRBD2. CDR3 in DNA: TGTGCCAGCAGCCCGGATCCCCTAGCGGGCTTCTACGAGCAGTACTTC. Translating it yields CASSPDPLAGFYEQYF. The whole variable domain, remainder taken from reference TRBV7-2 and TRBJ2-7, is GAGVSQSPSNKVTEKGKDVELRCDPISGHTALYWYRQSLGQGLEFLIYFQGNSAPDKSGLPSDRFSAERTGGSVSTLTIQRTQQEDSAVYLCASSPDPLAGFYEQYFGPGTRLTVT.